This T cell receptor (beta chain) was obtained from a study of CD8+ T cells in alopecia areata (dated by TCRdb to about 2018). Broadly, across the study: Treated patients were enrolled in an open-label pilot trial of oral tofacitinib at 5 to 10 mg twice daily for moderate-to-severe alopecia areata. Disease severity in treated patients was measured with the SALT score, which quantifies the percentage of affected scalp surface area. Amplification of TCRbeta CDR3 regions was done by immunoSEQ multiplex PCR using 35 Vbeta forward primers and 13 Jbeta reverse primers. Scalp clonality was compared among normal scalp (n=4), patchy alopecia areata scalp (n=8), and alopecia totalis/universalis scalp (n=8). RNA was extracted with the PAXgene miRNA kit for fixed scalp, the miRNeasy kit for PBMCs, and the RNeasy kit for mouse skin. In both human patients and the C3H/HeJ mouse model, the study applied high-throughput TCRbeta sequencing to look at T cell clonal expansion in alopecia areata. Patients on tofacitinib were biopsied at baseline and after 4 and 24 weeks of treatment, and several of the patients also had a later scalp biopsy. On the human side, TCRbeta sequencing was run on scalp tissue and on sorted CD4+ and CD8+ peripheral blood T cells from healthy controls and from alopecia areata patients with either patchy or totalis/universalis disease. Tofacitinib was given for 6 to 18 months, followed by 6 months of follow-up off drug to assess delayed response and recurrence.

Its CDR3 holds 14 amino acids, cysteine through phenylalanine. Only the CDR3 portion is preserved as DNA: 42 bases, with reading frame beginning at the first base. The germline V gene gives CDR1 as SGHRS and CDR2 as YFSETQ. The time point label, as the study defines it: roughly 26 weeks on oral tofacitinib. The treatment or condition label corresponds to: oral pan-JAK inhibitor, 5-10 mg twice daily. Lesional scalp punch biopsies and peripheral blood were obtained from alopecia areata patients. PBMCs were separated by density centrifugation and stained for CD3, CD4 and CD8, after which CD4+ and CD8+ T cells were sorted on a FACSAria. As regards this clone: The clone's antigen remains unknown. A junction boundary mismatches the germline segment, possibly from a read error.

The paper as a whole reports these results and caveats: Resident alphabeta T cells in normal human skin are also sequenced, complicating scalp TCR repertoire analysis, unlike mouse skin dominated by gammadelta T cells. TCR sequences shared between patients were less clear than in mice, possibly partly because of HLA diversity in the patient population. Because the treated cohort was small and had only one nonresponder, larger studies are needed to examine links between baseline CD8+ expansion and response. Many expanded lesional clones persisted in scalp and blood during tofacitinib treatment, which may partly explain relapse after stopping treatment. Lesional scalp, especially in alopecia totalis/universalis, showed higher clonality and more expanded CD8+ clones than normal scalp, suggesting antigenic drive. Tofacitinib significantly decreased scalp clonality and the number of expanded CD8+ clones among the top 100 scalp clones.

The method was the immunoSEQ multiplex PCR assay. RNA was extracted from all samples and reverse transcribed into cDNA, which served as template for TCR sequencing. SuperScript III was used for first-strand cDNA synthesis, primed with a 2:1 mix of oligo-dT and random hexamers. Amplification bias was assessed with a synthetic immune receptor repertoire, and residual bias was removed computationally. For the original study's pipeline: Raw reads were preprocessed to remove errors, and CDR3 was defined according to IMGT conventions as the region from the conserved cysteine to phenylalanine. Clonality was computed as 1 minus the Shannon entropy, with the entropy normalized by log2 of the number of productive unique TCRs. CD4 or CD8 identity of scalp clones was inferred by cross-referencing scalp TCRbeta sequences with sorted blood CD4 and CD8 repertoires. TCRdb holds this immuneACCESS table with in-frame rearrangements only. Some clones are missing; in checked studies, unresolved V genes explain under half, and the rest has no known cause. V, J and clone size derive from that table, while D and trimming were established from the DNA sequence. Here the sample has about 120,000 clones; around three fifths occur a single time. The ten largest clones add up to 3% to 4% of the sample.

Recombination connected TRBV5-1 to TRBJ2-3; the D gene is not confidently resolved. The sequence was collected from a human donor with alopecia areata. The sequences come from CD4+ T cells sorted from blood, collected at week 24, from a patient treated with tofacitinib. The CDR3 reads CASSLGPPTDTQYF. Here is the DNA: TGCGCCAGCAGTTTGGGCCCTCCCACAGATACGCAGTATTTT.